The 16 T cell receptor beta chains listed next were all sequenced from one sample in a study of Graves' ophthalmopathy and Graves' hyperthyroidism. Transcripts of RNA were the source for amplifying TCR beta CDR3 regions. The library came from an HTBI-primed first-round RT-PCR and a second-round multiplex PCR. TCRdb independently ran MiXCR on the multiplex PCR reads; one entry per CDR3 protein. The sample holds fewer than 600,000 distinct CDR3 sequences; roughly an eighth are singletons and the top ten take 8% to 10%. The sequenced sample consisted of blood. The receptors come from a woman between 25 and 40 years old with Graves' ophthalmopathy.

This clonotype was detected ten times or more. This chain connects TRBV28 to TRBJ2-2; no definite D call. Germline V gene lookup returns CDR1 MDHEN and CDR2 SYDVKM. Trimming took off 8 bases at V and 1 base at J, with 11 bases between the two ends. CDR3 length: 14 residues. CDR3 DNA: TGTGCCAGCCTCCACAGTCAGAACACCGGGGAGCTGTTTTTT. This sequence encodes CASLHSQNTGELFF.

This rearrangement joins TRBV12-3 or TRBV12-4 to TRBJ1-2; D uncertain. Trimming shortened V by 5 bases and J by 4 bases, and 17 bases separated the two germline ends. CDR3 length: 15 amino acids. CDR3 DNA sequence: TGTGCCAGCAGTGACGGCCCTTTGGCTGGCTATGGCTACACCTTC. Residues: CASSDGPLAGYGYTF.

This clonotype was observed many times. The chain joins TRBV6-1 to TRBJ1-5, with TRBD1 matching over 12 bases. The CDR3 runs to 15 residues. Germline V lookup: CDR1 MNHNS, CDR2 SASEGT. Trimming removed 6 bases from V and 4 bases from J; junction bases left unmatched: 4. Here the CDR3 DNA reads TGTGCCAGCAGGCTGGGACAGGGGGCAAATCAGCCCCAGCATTTT. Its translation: CASRLGQGANQPQHF.

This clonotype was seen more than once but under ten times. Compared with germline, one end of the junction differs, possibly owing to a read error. CDR3 protein: CASSLGGVGPGF. CDR3 in DNA: TGTGCCAGCAGCTTAGGCGGGGTCGGCCCGGGTTTC. The V and J genes are TRBV7-8 and TRBJ2-7; D is possibly TRBD2 (6 bases). The CDR3 has 12 residues. Germline lookup yields CDR1 SGHVS and CDR2 FQNEAQ.

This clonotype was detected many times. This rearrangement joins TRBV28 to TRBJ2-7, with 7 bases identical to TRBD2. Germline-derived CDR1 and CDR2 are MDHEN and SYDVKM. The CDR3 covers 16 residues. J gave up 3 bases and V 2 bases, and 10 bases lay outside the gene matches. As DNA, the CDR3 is TGTGCCAGCAGTTTAGCTAGCGGACACCTAAGCTACGAGCAGTACTTC. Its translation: CASSLASGHLSYEQYF.

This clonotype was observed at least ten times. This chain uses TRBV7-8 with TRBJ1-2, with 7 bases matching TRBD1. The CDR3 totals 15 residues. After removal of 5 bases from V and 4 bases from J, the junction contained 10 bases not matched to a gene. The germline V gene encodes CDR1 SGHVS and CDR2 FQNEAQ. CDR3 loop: CASSPYFQGGYGYTF. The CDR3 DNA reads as TGTGCCAGCAGCCCCTACTTCCAGGGGGGCTATGGCTACACCTTC.

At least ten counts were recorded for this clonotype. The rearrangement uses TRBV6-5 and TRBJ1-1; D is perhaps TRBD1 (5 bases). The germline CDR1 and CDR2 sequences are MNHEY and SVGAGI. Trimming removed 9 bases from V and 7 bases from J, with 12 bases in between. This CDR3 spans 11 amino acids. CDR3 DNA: TGTGCCAGTAAAGACAGAAATGAAGCTTTCTTT. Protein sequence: CASKDRNEAFF.

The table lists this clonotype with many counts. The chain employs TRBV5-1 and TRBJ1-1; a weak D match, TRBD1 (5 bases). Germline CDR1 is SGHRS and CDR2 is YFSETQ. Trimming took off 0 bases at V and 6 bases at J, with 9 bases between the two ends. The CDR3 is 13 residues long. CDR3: CASSLARVAEAFF. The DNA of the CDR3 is TGCGCCAGCAGCTTGGCCAGGGTGGCTGAAGCTTTCTTT.

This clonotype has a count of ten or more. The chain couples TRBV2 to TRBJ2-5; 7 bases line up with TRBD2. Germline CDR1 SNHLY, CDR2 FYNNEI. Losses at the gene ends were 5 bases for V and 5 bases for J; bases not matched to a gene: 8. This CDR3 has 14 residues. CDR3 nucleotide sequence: TGTGCCAGCAGTCGGCGGGAGATCTGGGAGACCCAGTACTTC. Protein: CASSRREIWETQYF.

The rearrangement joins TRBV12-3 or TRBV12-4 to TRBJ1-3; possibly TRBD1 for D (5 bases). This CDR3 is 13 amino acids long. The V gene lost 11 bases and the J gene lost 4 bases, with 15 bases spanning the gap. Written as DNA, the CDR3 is TGTGCCGGAAGGGAGGGGATGGGAAACACCATATATTTT. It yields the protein CAGREGMGNTIYF.

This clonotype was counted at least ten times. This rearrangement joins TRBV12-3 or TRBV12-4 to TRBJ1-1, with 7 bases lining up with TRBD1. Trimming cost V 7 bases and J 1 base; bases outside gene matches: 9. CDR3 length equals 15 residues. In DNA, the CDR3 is TGTGCCAGCACCAATGAGGGACAGACGAACACTGAAGCTTTCTTT. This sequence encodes CASTNEGQTNTEAFF.

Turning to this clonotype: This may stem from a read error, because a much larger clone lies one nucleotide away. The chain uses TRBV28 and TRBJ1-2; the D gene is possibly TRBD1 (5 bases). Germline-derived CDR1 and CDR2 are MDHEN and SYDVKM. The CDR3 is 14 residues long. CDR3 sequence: CACSSPGPIISHTF. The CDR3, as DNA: TGTGCCTGCAGTTCTCCGGGACCCATCATCTCCCACACCTTC.

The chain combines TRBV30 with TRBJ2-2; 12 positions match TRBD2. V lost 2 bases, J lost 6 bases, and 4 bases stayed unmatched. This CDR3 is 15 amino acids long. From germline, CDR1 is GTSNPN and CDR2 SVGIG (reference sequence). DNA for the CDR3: TGTGCCTGGAGTTTGACTAGCGGGAGTCCCGGGGAGCTGTTTTTT. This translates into CAWSLTSGSPGELFF.

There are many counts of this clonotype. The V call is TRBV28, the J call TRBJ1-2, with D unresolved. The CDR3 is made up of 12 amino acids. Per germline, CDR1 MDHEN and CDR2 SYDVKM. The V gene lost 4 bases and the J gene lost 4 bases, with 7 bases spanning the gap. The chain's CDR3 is CASSSGSYGYTF. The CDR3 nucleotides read TGTGCCAGCAGTTCGGGAAGCTATGGCTACACCTTC.

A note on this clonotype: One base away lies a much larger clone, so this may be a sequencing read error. The CDR3 spells CASSLPMRESSYEQCF. CDR3 bases: TGTGCCAGCAGCCTCCCGATGCGGGAGTCCTCCTACGAGCAGTGCTTC. The rearrangement joins TRBV5-6 to TRBJ2-7; 7 nucleotides line up with TRBD2. The CDR3 has 16 amino acids. Germline assignment: CDR1 SGHDT and CDR2 YYEEEE.

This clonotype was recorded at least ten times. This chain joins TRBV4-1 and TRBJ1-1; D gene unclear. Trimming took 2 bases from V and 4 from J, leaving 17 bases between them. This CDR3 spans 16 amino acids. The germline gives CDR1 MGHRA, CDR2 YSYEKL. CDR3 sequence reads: CASSQPRPRGSTEAFF. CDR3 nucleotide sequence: TGCGCCAGCAGCCAACCAAGGCCACGTGGGAGCACTGAAGCTTTCTTT.